A single sample gave rise to the 28 T cell receptor beta chains below, sequenced in a study of blood T cells in healthy people across ages. A J-beta primer mix and a sample-barcoded 5' primer were used in a second PCR of about 7 to 12 cycles. TCRdb used MiXCR to reprocess the 5' RACE reads, holding one entry per CDR3 protein. The sample contains just over 1 million distinct CDR3 sequences, under 55% of which appear only once. The sample comprised blood. Receptors originate from a woman aged 55-69 years in good health.

The chain couples TRBV20-1 to TRBJ2-1, with D uncertain. The CDR3 has 17 amino acids. Germline CDR1 DFQATT, CDR2 SNEGSKA (reference sequence). V dropped 0 bases and J dropped 0 bases, with 15 bases sitting between them. The CDR3 reads CSARDQSVLSSYNEQFF. Written as DNA, the CDR3 is TGCAGTGCTAGAGATCAAAGCGTACTTAGCTCCTACAATGAGCAGTTCTTC.

The gene calls are TRBV7-2 and TRBJ2-2; D is unclear. Deletions cut 3 bases from V and 2 bases from J, with 13 bases between. This CDR3 is 16 amino acids long. The germline CDR1 and CDR2 sequences are SGHTA and FQGNSA. In nucleotides, the CDR3 is TGTGCCAGCAGCTTCCGACAACTGGCAAACACCGGGGAGCTGTTTTTT. Residues: CASSFRQLANTGELFF.

This clonotype was picked up a small number of times. The gene calls are TRBV5-5 and TRBJ1-2; TRBD1 might be the D (5 bases). The CDR3 is 13 amino acids. Germline-derived CDR1 and CDR2 are SGHKS and YYEKEE (reference sequence). V was cut by 0 bases and J by 4 bases, with 7 bases left in between. The DNA of the CDR3 is TGTGCCAGCAGCTTGGGACAGTTCTATGGCTACACCTTC. Translation: CASSLGQFYGYTF.

A few counts support this clonotype. The chain employs TRBV29-1 and TRBJ2-3; D is perhaps TRBD1 (5 bases). CDR3 length equals 14 residues. Germline CDR1 and CDR2: SQVTM and ANQGSEA. With 1 base removed from V and 4 bases from J, the gap between germline ends came to 12 bases. CDR3 sequence: CSVEGMIGADTQYF. The CDR3 DNA reads as TGCAGCGTTGAAGGAATGATAGGGGCAGATACGCAGTATTTT.

The CDR3 sequence is CSARRGEGHYNEQFF. DNA of the CDR3: TGCAGTGCTAGGCGCGGGGAGGGCCATTACAATGAGCAGTTCTTC. This chain joins TRBV20-1 and TRBJ2-1, with 7 bases aligning to TRBD2. Germline V gene sequence: CDR1 DFQATT, CDR2 SNEGSKA (reference sequence). The CDR3 covers 15 residues. Losses at the gene ends were 3 bases for V and 4 bases for J; bases not matched to a gene: 9.

The chain has TRBV5-1 and TRBJ2-3, with TRBD2 identical over 9 bases. Germline V lookup: CDR1 SGHRS, CDR2 YFSETQ. V dropped 1 base and J dropped 0; count of bases not matched to a gene: 6. The length of the CDR3 is 17 residues. This CDR3 reads CASSLWGSGRSTDTQYF. The CDR3 DNA reads as TGCGCCAGCAGCTTGTGGGGAAGCGGGAGGAGCACAGATACGCAGTATTTT.

Only a few counts were recorded for this clonotype. The J gene is TRBJ2-5, the V gene TRBV6-2 or TRBV6-3, with 16 bases matching TRBD2. Per germline, CDR1 MNHEY and CDR2 SVGEGT. The CDR3 has 16 amino acids. Germline trimming cut 6 bases from V and 5 bases from J; bases unmatched to any gene: 6. CDR3 protein: CASRPMGLAGGETQYF. The CDR3 DNA reads TGTGCCAGCAGGCCCATGGGACTAGCGGGAGGGGAGACCCAGTACTTC.

The chain recombines TRBV4-2 with TRBJ2-1; D remains unclear. Between the trimmed V and J ends, which lost 0 bases and 3 bases, there was a span of 12 bases. Germline loops: CDR1 LGHNA, CDR2 YNFKEQ. This CDR3 comprises 16 residues. The CDR3 region is CASSQEWQSFYNEQFF. CDR3 sequence (DNA): TGTGCCAGCAGCCAAGAGTGGCAGAGCTTCTACAATGAGCAGTTCTTC.

This clonotype was detected only a few times. V gene TRBV20-1 combines with J gene TRBJ2-7, with 9 positions matching TRBD1. Germline CDR1 reads DFQATT; CDR2 reads SNEGSKA (reference sequence). The CDR3 runs to 12 residues. The J segment lost 7 bases and the V segment lost 5 bases, leaving 6 bases of the junction unmatched. CDR3 nucleotide sequence: TGCAGTGCTCTCGGACAGGGGTGGGAGCAGTACTTC. Its protein is CSALGQGWEQYF.

A word on this clonotype: This may stem from a read error, because a much larger clone lies one nucleotide away. Because it lacks the conserved phenylalanine or tryptophan at the end, this CDR3 is likely a read error. The chain couples TRBV2 to TRBJ2-7; the match to TRBD2 covers 10 bases. CDR1 and CDR2 from the germline V gene are SNHLY and FYNNEI. V shed 1 base and J 4 bases; nucleotides not matched to a gene: 4. The CDR3 runs to 15 residues. Here the CDR3 DNA reads TGTGCCAGCAGTGAAGAGGCTAGCGGGAGATACGAGCAGTACCTC. It specifies CASSEEASGRYEQYL.

As concerns this clonotype: At one boundary the junction diverges from the germline segment, which might be a read error. The rearrangement links TRBV7-2 to TRBJ1-6; TRBD1 might be the D (5 bases). The CDR3 covers 18 residues. Germline CDR1 is SGHTA and CDR2 is FQGNSA. The CDR3 protein is CASSLALGEGRYDSPLHF. As DNA, the CDR3 is TGTGCCAGCAGCTTAGCCTTAGGGGAGGGACGCTATGATTCACCCCTCCACTTT.

This clonotype has more than one count but fewer than ten. V gene TRBV4-1 combines with J gene TRBJ2-7; 8 bases map to TRBD1. V gave up 0 bases and J gave up 5 bases; unmatched junction bases: 3. There are 14 residues in the CDR3. Germline V lookup: CDR1 MGHRA, CDR2 YSYEKL. This chain's CDR3 is CASSQERTGNEQYF. The CDR3 region has the DNA TGCGCCAGCAGCCAAGAGCGGACAGGGAACGAGCAGTACTTC.

The chain couples TRBV12-3 or TRBV12-4 to TRBJ2-7; D gene uncertain. V lost 5 bases and J lost 5, with 10 bases in between. The CDR3 runs to 12 residues. CDR3 nucleotide sequence: TGTGCCAGCAGTGCTGGGCCTGACGAGCAGTACTTC. Translation gives CASSAGPDEQYF.

This clonotype appeared once. This chain links TRBV21-1 with TRBJ1-1; the D segment call TRBD1 is taken from the table without a DNA check. TRBV21-1 is a listed pseudogene. CDR3 size: 15 residues. CDR3 DNA sequence: TGTGCCAGCGGCGGGACAGGACAGGGAGGCACTGAAGCTTTCTTT. This codes for CASGGTGQGGTEAFF.

The chain combines TRBV3-1 with TRBJ2-1; D is uncertain. The CDR3 is 13 amino acids. Germline CDR1 reads LGHDT; CDR2 reads YNNKEL (reference sequence). Trimming cost V 6 bases and J 12 bases, with 18 bases left between them. The DNA of the CDR3 is TGTGCCAGCAGTGGCAGAGTCAATGAAGGGCAGTTCTTC. Encoded protein: CASSGRVNEGQFF.

This clonotype was counted a few times. The chain joins TRBV12-5 to TRBJ2-1, with D unclear. The V end lost 2 bases, the J end lost 4 bases, and 6 bases lay between the germline ends. CDR1 is LGHNT, CDR2 FRNRAP, per germline. The CDR3 length is 13 residues. The CDR3 is CASGLYSYNEQFF. The CDR3 DNA reads as TGTGCTAGTGGTTTGTACTCATACAATGAGCAGTTCTTC.

The V gene is TRBV7-9, the J gene TRBJ1-5; 7 nucleotides align to TRBD1. The CDR3 loop spans 16 amino acids. With 1 base clipped from V and 1 base from J, the junction kept 4 bases outside the gene matches. CDR1 SEHNR and CDR2 FQNEAQ come from the germline V gene (reference sequence). The CDR3 DNA sequence: TGTGCCAGCAGCTTAGATGCAGGGGGGAGCAATCAGCCCCAGCATTTT. This codes for CASSLDAGGSNQPQHF.

In regard to this clonotype: Sequence at one end of the junction differs from germline and may be a read error. The rearrangement joins TRBV10-1 to TRBJ2-3; D is possibly TRBD2 (6 bases). The V gene's germline CDR1 is WNHNN and CDR2 SYGVQD (reference sequence). There are 13 residues in the CDR3. CDR3 sequence reads: CAGSGGGADTQYF. The CDR3, as DNA: TGCGCCGGCAGTGGCGGAGGGGCAGATACGCAGTATTTT.

This clonotype was observed a few times. J is TRBJ2-5 and V is TRBV7-9, with TRBD1 identical over 9 bases. Trimming at V came to 2 bases and at J to 2 bases, leaving 3 bases not matched to a gene. The length of the CDR3 is 15 residues. Germline V gene lookup returns CDR1 SEHNR and CDR2 FQNEAQ (reference sequence). CDR3 residues: CASSLKGQGQETQYF. CDR3 nucleotides: TGTGCCAGCAGCTTAAAGGGACAGGGACAAGAGACCCAGTACTTC.

The chain combines TRBV9 with TRBJ2-3; either TRBD1 or TRBD2 may supply D (5 bases each). Trimming took off 4 bases at V and 6 bases at J, with 15 bases between the two ends. The CDR3 consists of 14 residues. Germline V gene data show CDR1 as SGDLS and CDR2 as YYNGEE. This CDR3 reads CASSPTGTHDTQYF. The CDR3 DNA sequence: TGTGCCAGCAGCCCGACGGGGACCCACGATACGCAGTATTTT.

This chain links TRBV5-1 with TRBJ1-1; 8 nucleotides agree with TRBD1. Trimming took 7 bases from V and 3 from J; bases not matched to a gene: 5. The CDR3 contains 13 residues. The germline gives CDR1 SGHRS, CDR2 YFSETQ. As DNA, the CDR3 is TGCGCCAGCGGCAGGGGGCGAGACACTGAAGCTTTCTTT. It codes for CASGRGRDTEAFF.

The V and J genes are TRBV4-2 and TRBJ2-7; the match to TRBD2 covers 8 bases. V was clipped by 0 bases and J by 3 bases; unmatched bases: 4. Per germline, CDR1 LGHNA and CDR2 YNFKEQ. CDR3 length: 15 residues. In DNA, the CDR3 is TGTGCCAGCAGCCAAGATGGTAGCGGGGTCTACGAGCAGTACTTC. This encodes CASSQDGSGVYEQYF.

The chain is built from TRBV20-1 and TRBJ2-7; tentative D call: TRBD1 (6 bases). The CDR3 extends over 13 amino acids. V lost 5 bases and J lost 4, with 15 bases in between. Germline V CDR1 and CDR2: DFQATT, SNEGSKA (reference sequence). Here the CDR3 DNA reads TGCAGTGCTCCCGACCCGGACAGATACGAGCAGTACTTC. Translating gives CSAPDPDRYEQYF.

A word on this clonotype: Compared with germline, one end of the junction differs, possibly owing to a read error. Written as DNA, the CDR3 is TGTGCCCGGAGTGAAGTCGACAGGGGGAACGAGCAGTACTTC. Protein sequence: CARSEVDRGNEQYF. The gene calls are TRBV30 and TRBJ2-4; TRBD1 agrees at 9 bases. Judging by the DNA end, TRBJ2-7 fits better; the J call may be wrong. The CDR3 contains 14 residues. Looked up from germline, CDR1 is GTSNPN and CDR2 is SVGIG (reference sequence).

This clonotype was observed a few times. The chain employs TRBV5-1 and TRBJ1-4; D is unresolved. Trimming pared 4 bases from V and 5 bases from J, leaving 12 bases between. This CDR3 spans 14 amino acids. Germline CDR1 SGHRS, CDR2 YFSETQ. The CDR3 DNA follows: TGCGCCAGCAGCCCCGACCTGATAAATGAAAAACTGTTTTTT. Protein sequence: CASSPDLINEKLFF.

The V call is TRBV24-1, the J call TRBJ2-3; TRBD2 might be the D (6 bases). Trimming cost V 4 bases and J 1 base, with 14 bases left between them. Germline CDR1 KGHDR, CDR2 SFDVKD. The CDR3 runs to 16 residues. CDR3 DNA sequence: TGTGCCACCAGTGACGCGGGACGGAGGGGCACAGATACGCAGTATTTT. Amino acids: CATSDAGRRGTDTQYF.

This clonotype was seen just once. This rearrangement joins TRBV27 to TRBJ2-1; no firm D call. V was clipped by 5 bases and J by 7 bases, with 18 bases between them. The CDR3 totals 15 residues. Germline loops: CDR1 MNHEY, CDR2 SMNVEV (reference sequence). The CDR3 region is CASSLRATAVNEQFF. The CDR3 coding sequence is TGTGCCAGCAGTCTCCGGGCGACGGCCGTAAATGAGCAGTTCTTC.

As DNA, the CDR3 is TGTGCCAGCAGTGGCGGAATTGGGGAGACCCAGTACTTC. Protein: CASSGGIGETQYF. V is TRBV2 and J is TRBJ2-7; D uncertain. The J call may not be correct, given that the DNA end is closer to TRBJ2-5. The germline CDR1 and CDR2 sequences are SNHLY and FYNNEI. CDR3 length: 13 residues.